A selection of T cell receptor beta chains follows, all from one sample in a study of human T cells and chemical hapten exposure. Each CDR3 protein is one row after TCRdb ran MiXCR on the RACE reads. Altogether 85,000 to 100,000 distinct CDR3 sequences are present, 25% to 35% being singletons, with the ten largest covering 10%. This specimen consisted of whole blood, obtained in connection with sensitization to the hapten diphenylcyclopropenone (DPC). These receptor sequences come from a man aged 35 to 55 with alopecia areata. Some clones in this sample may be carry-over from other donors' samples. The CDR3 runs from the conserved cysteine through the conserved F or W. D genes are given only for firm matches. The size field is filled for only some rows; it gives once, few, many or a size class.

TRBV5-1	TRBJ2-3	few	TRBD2	TGCGCCAGCAGCCTCTTAGCGGGCGACACAGATACGCAGTATTTT	CASSLLAGDTDTQYF
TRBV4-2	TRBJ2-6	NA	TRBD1	TGTGCCAGCAGCCAACGGGCCCCAGGGACAGGGGGTCGCTCTGGGGCCAACGTCCTGACTTTC	CASSQRAPGTGGRSGANVLTF
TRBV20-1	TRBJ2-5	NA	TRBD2	TGCAGTGCCCCTAAGGTGACTAGCGGACAAGAGACCCAGTACTTC	CSAPKVTSGQETQYF
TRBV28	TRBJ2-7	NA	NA	TGTGCCAGCAAGGCGGCCAGCGTCTACTACGAGCAGTACTTC	CASKAASVYYEQYF
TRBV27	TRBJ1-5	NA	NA	TGTGCCAGCAGTTCCACAGACAGGCGGGATCAGCCCCAGCATTTT	CASSSTDRRDQPQHF
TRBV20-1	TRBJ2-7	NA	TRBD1	TGCAGTGCTAGAGCCAGGGGGCAACTCTACGAGCAGTACTTC	CSARARGQLYEQYF
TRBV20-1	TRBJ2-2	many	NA	TGCAGTGCTAGAGATCCCCAGCGGGACACCGGGGAGCTGTTTTTT	CSARDPQRDTGELFF
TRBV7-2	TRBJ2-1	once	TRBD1	TGTGCCAGCAGGAATACTCAGGGGACAGGGTCCTACAATGAGCAGTTCTTC	CASRNTQGTGSYNEQFF
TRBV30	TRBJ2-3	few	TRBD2	TGTGCCTGGAGTGCATCAAGCGGGAGTACGCAGTATTTT	CAWSASSGSTQYF
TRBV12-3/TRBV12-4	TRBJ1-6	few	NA	TGTGCCAGCAGAGAGACAGGCCCAAATTCACCCCTCCACTTT	CASRETGPNSPLHF
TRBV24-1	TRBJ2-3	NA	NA	TGTGCCACCAGGGGCAGCACAGATACGCAGTATTTT	CATRGSTDTQYF
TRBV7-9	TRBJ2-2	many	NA	TGTGCCAGCAGCTTAGGTACCGGTTTTTACACCGGGGAGCTGTTTTTT	CASSLGTGFYTGELFF
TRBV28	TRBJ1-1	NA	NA	TGTGCCAGCCGTTTTATGGGGTCCGGCGAAGCTTTCTTT	CASRFMGSGEAFF
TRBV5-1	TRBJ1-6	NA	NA	TGCGCCAGCAGCTTGGATCCGCCCGAGGACTCCAATTCACCCCTCCACTTT	CASSLDPPEDSNSPLHF
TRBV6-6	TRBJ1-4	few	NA	TGTGCCAGCAGTTACGTCGGGACACGGACCTCTAATGAAAAACTGTTTTTT	CASSYVGTRTSNEKLFF
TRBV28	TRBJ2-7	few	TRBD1	TGTGCCAGCAGCCCCCCCGACAGGGGCCACGAGCAGTACTTC	CASSPPDRGHEQYF
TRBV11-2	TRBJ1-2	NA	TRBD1	TGTGCCAGCAGCTCGACAGGGGTGAACTATGGCTACACCTTC	CASSSTGVNYGYTF
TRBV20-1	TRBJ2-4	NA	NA	TGCAGTGCTATGACCGGGGACATTCAGTACTTC	CSAMTGDIQYF
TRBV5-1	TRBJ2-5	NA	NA	TGCGCCAGCAGCTTACTGCCAGGGAGGAAAGAGACCCAGTACTTC	CASSLLPGRKETQYF
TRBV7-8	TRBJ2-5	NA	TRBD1	TGTGCCAGCAGCTTAGACAGGGGAGAGACCCAGTACTTC	CASSLDRGETQYF
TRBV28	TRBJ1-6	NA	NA	TGTGCCAGCAGTTTTACCGGACGGCAACTAAGCTCCTATAATTCACCCCTCCACTTT	CASSFTGRQLSSYNSPLHF
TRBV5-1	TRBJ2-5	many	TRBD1	TGCGCCAGCAGCTTGGCCGGGACAGAAAAAGAGACCCAGTACTTC	CASSLAGTEKETQYF
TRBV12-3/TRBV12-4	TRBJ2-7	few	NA	TGTGCCAGCAGTTCCCTAGGGGAGACCTACGAGCAGTACTTC	CASSSLGETYEQYF
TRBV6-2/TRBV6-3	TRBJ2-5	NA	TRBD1	TGTGCCAGCAGTTCCCTCCGGACAGGGTGGGAGACCCAGTACTTC	CASSSLRTGWETQYF
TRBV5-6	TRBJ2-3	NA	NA	TGTGCCAGCAGCGCTGGGTCCACCACAGATACGCAGTATTTT	CASSAGSTTDTQYF
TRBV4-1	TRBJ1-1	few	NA	TGCGCCAGCAGCCAAGATCAAACCCGGACTGAAGCTTTCTTT	CASSQDQTRTEAFF
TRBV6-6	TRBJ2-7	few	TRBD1	TGTGCCAGCACCCAGGGGGCAAGGGTGCAGTACTTC	CASTQGARVQYF
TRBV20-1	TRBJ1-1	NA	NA	TGCAGTGCTACCAGTGACACTGAAGCTTTCTTT	CSATSDTEAFF
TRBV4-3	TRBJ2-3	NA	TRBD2	TGCGCCAGCAGCCAAGGGACTAGCGGGAGGGCTGATACGCAGTATTTT	CASSQGTSGRADTQYF
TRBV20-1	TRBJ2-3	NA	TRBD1	TGCAGTGCTCCAAGACAGGGGAGCACAGATACGCAGTATTTT	CSAPRQGSTDTQYF
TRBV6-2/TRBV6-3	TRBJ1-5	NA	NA	TGTGCCAGCGCATTAGGGACGGCTAGCAATCAGCCCCAGCATTTT	CASALGTASNQPQHF
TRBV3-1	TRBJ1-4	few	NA	TGTGCCAGCAGCCAACCCCGGGCATCAGGAGAAAAACTGTTTTTT	CASSQPRASGEKLFF
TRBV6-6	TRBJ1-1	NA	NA	TGTGCCAGCAGTTGGGAGGGCTTGGCTGAAGCTTTCTTT	CASSWEGLAEAFF
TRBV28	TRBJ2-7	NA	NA	TGTGCCAGCAGTTCCACTGGCTGCTCCTACGAGCAGTACTTC	CASSSTGCSYEQYF
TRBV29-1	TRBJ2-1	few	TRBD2	TGCAGCGCTCCCGGACTAGCGGGAGGTTCCTACAATGAGCAGTTCTTC	CSAPGLAGGSYNEQFF
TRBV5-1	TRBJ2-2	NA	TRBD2	TGCGCCAGCAGCTTCTCTAGCGGGAACACCGGGGAGCTGTTTTTT	CASSFSSGNTGELFF
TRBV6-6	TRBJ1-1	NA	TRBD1	TGTGCCAGCAGTTACTATGACAGGGTGAACACTGAAGCTTTCTTT	CASSYYDRVNTEAFF
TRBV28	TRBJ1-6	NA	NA	TGTGCCAGCAAATCGGCAGGCCCCTATAATTCACCCCTCCACTTT	CASKSAGPYNSPLHF
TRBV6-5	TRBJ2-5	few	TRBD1	TGTGCCAGCAGTTCGGGACAGGGAGAGACCCAGTACTTC	CASSSGQGETQYF
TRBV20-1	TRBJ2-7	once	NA	TGCAGTGCTAGGGCGCTAGCAAACCCCTACGAGCAGTACTTC	CSARALANPYEQYF
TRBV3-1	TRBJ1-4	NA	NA	TGTGCCAGCAGCCAAGATCCTGGGGGGATCGGTGAAAAACTGTTTTTT	CASSQDPGGIGEKLFF
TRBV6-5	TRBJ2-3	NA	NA	TGTGCCAGCAGCCCCGGGGGCGGTCCCACAGATACGCAGTATTTT	CASSPGGGPTDTQYF
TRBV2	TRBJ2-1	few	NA	TGTGCCAGCAGTGAACCCTCCTACAATGAGCAGTTCTTC	CASSEPSYNEQFF
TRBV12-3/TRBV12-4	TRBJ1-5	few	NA	TGTGCCAGCAGTTTAGTGGGGCCGGATCAGCCCCAGCATTTT	CASSLVGPDQPQHF